The T cell receptor beta chain under discussion was sequenced for a study of CD8+ T cells in alopecia areata (dated by TCRdb to between 2018 and 2020). In the study overall: The treated patients took part in an open-label pilot trial in which moderate-to-severe alopecia areata was treated with oral tofacitinib at 5 to 10 mg twice daily. TCRbeta CDR3 regions were amplified by immunoSEQ multiplex PCR using 35 Vbeta forward and 13 Jbeta reverse primers. High-throughput TCRbeta sequencing was used to examine T cell clonal expansion in alopecia areata in both the C3H/HeJ mouse model and human patients. Tofacitinib was given for 6 to 18 months, followed by 6 months of follow-up off drug to assess delayed response and recurrence. Scalp clonality was compared among normal scalp (n=4), patchy alopecia areata scalp (n=8), and alopecia totalis/universalis scalp (n=8). The SALT score, which quantifies the percentage of affected scalp surface area, was used to measure disease severity in treated patients. Biopsies were taken from tofacitinib-treated patients at baseline and again at 4 and 24 weeks into treatment, and several of those patients also had a later scalp biopsy. Human TCRbeta sequencing covered scalp tissue and sorted CD4+ and CD8+ peripheral blood T cells from patchy and totalis/universalis alopecia areata patients and healthy controls. RNA was extracted with the PAXgene miRNA kit for fixed scalp, the miRNeasy kit for PBMCs, and the RNeasy kit for mouse skin.

The library was generated by the immunoSEQ multiplex PCR assay. RNA was extracted from all samples and reverse transcribed into cDNA as template for TCR sequencing. SuperScript III was used for first-strand cDNA synthesis, primed with a 2:1 mix of oligo-dT and random hexamers. A synthetic immune receptor repertoire was used to gauge amplification bias, and whatever bias remained was removed computationally. In the paper's pipeline: Raw reads were preprocessed to remove errors, and CDR3 was defined according to IMGT conventions as the region from the conserved cysteine to phenylalanine. To get clonality, Shannon entropy was normalized by log2 of the number of productive unique TCRs and the result was subtracted from 1. Whether each scalp clone was CD4 or CD8 was inferred by checking scalp TCRbeta sequences against the CD4 and CD8 repertoires from sorted blood. As stored in TCRdb, this immuneACCESS dataset retains in-frame rearrangements with V and J assigned. A fraction of the clones does not appear; measured against another copy, unresolved V genes explain less than half of the discrepancy, and the remainder lacks a known reason. D and trimming were read from the DNA, whereas the V and J calls and clone size are those reported in that table. The sample table contains about 280,000 clones; only one count was recorded for nearly 60% of them. The leading ten clones occupy under 2% of the sample.

As to this clone: There is no known antigen for this receptor. No base quality information exists; no much larger clone differs at one position.

Results and caveats for the whole study, not just this receptor: During tofacitinib treatment, many expanded lesional clones stuck around in both scalp and blood, and this persistence may partly explain why relapse happens after treatment is stopped. Compared with normal scalp, lesional scalp had higher clonality and more expanded CD8+ clones, particularly in alopecia totalis/universalis, a pattern that suggests antigenic drive. With tofacitinib, both scalp clonality and the number of expanded CD8+ clones among the top 100 scalp clones went down significantly. Unlike mouse skin, where gammadelta T cells dominate, normal human skin contains resident alphabeta T cells that get sequenced too, which complicates analysis of the scalp TCR repertoire. Because the treated cohort was small and included a single nonresponder, larger studies are needed to assess links between baseline CD8+ expansion and response. TCR sequences shared between patients were less clear than in mice, possibly partly because of HLA diversity in the patient population.

From the cysteine through the phenylalanine, the CDR3 covers 13 amino acids. Only the CDR3 part of the read is kept: 39 bases, read in frame from the first base. The trim is 5 bases for V and 5 bases for J, with a gap of 15 bases between the germline ends. CDR1 and CDR2, looked up from the germline V gene, are SQVTM and ANQGSEA. What this sample's time point label stands for: less than 30 weeks on oral tofacitinib. In the paper's terms, the treatment or condition label means: oral pan-JAK inhibitor, 5-10 mg twice daily. From alopecia areata patients, peripheral blood was collected along with lesional scalp punch biopsies. PBMCs were isolated by density centrifugation and stained for CD3, CD4 and CD8, and CD4+ and CD8+ T cells were sorted on a FACSAria.

The TCR originated in a human donor with alopecia areata. This material consisted of CD4+ T cells sorted from blood, taken at week 24, from a patient treated with tofacitinib. The rearranged segments are TRBV29-1 and TRBJ1-2, with no confidently assigned D gene. The DNA sequence reads TGCAGCGTTCCCTCCCTCGACCATTATGGCTACACCTTC. This sequence encodes CSVPSLDHYGYTF. Joined to the reference TRBV29-1 and TRBJ1-2 proteins, this CDR3 gives the full variable domain: SAVISQKPSRDICQRGTSLTIQCQVDSQVTMMFWYRQQPGQSLTLIATANQGSEATYESGFVIDKFPISRPNLTFSTLTVSNMSPEDSSIYLCSVPSLDHYGYTFGSGTRLTVV.